The entry below describes one T cell receptor (beta chain). Profiled with immunoSEQ multiplex PCR; TCRdb holds only in-frame clones, not every one. The table includes 270,000 or so clones, about four fifths detected once. The CDR3 extends over 15 amino acids. CDR1 LNHDA and CDR2 SQIVND come from the germline V gene (reference sequence). J lost 1 base, V lost 3 bases, and 3 bases had no gene match. This specimen belongs to a study of blood T cell repertoires in COVID-19. Study in general: Acute-phase and convalescent COVID-19 samples originated in the United States, Italy and Spain. T cells, B-cell-depleted T cells, or PBMCs provided the cDNA or gDNA that served as material.

J is TRBJ2-1 and V is TRBV19, with 7 positions matching TRBD2. Sequenced: peripheral blood. This sequence originates from a woman aged 55-69 years with active or convalescent COVID-19. CDR3 amino acids: CASSIGGGSYNEQFF. The CDR3, as DNA: TGTGCCAGTAGTATTGGGGGAGGGTCCTACAATGAGCAGTTCTTC.